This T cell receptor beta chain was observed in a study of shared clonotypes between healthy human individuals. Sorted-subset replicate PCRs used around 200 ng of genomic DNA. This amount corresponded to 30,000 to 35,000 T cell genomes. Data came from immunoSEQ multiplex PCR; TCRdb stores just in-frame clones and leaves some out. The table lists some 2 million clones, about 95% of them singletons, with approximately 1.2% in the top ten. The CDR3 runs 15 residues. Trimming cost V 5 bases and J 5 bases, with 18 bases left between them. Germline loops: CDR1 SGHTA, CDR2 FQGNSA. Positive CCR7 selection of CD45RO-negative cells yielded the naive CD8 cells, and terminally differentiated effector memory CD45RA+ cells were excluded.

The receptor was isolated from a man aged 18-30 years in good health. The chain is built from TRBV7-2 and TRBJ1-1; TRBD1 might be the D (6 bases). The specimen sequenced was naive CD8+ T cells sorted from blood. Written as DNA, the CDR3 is TGTGCCAGCAGCCACGTCGAAACAGGGTCTACTGAAGCTTTCTTT. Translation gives CASSHVETGSTEAFF.